Shown below are 22 T cell receptor beta chains from a single sample sequenced in a study of cytomegalovirus exposure and HLA in healthy donors. PCR primers comprised 60 Vbeta and 13 Jbeta primers. Produced via immunoSEQ multiplex PCR; TCRdb's table is partial and in-frame only. The ten most abundant clones cover 0.95% to 1.3% of a sample with about 200,000 clones. The sample was PBMCs. The receptor set was obtained from a girl aged 2-10 years in good health and CMV-seropositive.

The CDR3 bases are TGTGCCAGCAGCCGCACAGGGAGCAATCAGCCCCAGCATTTT. This gives the protein CASSRTGSNQPQHF. The chain joins TRBV7-9 to TRBJ1-5; maybe TRBD1 (6 bases). This CDR3 has 14 residues. CDR1 and CDR2 (germline): SEHNR, FQNEAQ (reference sequence). V gave up 5 bases and J gave up 1 base, with 9 bases separating them.

The chain is built from TRBV5-1 and TRBJ2-5; a weak D match, TRBD1 (6 bases). Germline CDR1 is SGHRS and CDR2 is YFSETQ. This CDR3 comprises 16 residues. Trimming stripped 1 base from V and 2 bases from J, with 15 bases between. The CDR3: CASSLRVQGPQETQYF. The DNA for the CDR3 is TGCGCCAGCAGCTTGCGGGTGCAGGGGCCTCAAGAGACCCAGTACTTC.

CDR3 coding DNA: TGTGCCAGCAGTTTGACACAGGGGTCGGAGACCCAGTACTTC. It codes for CASSLTQGSETQYF. The chain links TRBV6-6 to TRBJ2-5; 7 nucleotides match TRBD1. This CDR3 is 14 amino acids long. V trimming: 4 bases; J trimming: 5 bases; junction bases outside the gene matches: 7. Looked up from germline, CDR1 is MNHNY and CDR2 is SVGAGI (reference sequence).

For this clone: Other DNA sequences within the sample encode an identical CDR3. The rearrangement links TRBV28 to TRBJ2-5; D gene uncertain. Germline CDR1 reads MDHEN; CDR2 reads SYDVKM. V was cut by 8 bases and J by 5 bases, with 9 bases left in between. This CDR3 is built from 11 residues. CDR3 amino acids: CASGWSETQYF. DNA of the CDR3: TGTGCCAGCGGTTGGAGCGAGACCCAGTACTTC.

The chain uses TRBV2 and TRBJ2-5, with TRBD2 matching 7 bases. The J call may be in error: the DNA end matches TRBJ2-7 better. The CDR3 runs to 13 residues. Looked up from germline, CDR1 is SNHLY and CDR2 is FYNNEI. CDR3 coding DNA: TGTGCCAGCAGCCCGGGGGGAGTCTACGAGCAGTACTTC. This gives the protein CASSPGGVYEQYF.

Notes on this clone: In the same sample, other DNA sequences code for this CDR3. V and J are TRBV15 and TRBJ1-1; TRBD1 matches at 8 bases. The germline gives CDR1 LNHNV, CDR2 YYDKDF (reference sequence). The CDR3 contains 17 residues. Trimming removed 5 bases from V and 2 bases from J; junction bases left unmatched: 13. CDR3 nucleotides: TGTGCCACCAGCTCCTCCTTCGGACAGGGCTTAAACACTGAAGCTTTCTTT. This translates into CATSSSFGQGLNTEAFF.

The chain employs TRBV11-2 and TRBJ2-7; TRBD1 might be the D (5 bases). Trimming took 0 bases from V and 1 from J, leaving 13 bases between them. The CDR3 has 16 residues. Germline V gene lookup returns CDR1 SGHAT and CDR2 FQNNGV. CDR3: CASSLEGSKGSYEQYF. The CDR3 nucleotides read TGTGCCAGCAGCTTAGAGGGCAGCAAGGGGTCCTACGAGCAGTACTTC.

The V gene is TRBV14, the J gene TRBJ2-1; a possible D gene is TRBD2 (5 bases). This CDR3 contains 15 residues. Trimming removed 1 base from V and 9 bases from J, with 16 bases in between. Per germline, CDR1 SGHDN and CDR2 FVKESK. The CDR3 coding sequence is TGTGCCAGCAGCCAAGCCGGCAACCTAGGAGGTGAGCAGTTCTTC. Protein: CASSQAGNLGGEQFF.

The gene calls are TRBV2 and TRBJ1-2, with 9 nucleotides matching TRBD1. The CDR3 runs to 17 residues. The V and J ends lost 2 bases and 3 bases, in that order; junction bases with no gene match: 10. Germline V CDR1 and CDR2: SNHLY, FYNNEI. The CDR3 nucleotides read TGTGCCAGCAGTGAAAATGGGGACAGGGTACAGGACTATGGCTACACCTTC. As protein: CASSENGDRVQDYGYTF.

The chain couples TRBV5-4 to TRBJ2-1; 13 nucleotides line up with TRBD2. CDR3 length: 15 amino acids. Germline loops: CDR1 SGHNT, CDR2 YYREEE (reference sequence). The V segment lost 3 bases and the J segment 8 bases; nucleotides outside the gene matches: 5. DNA of the CDR3: TGTGCCAGCAGCTATGGGACTAGCGGGAACTATGAGCAGTTCTTC. Protein: CASSYGTSGNYEQFF.

The rearrangement uses TRBV6-5 and TRBJ1-5; D not resolved. Germline CDR1 and CDR2: MNHEY and SVGAGI. V was cut by 0 bases and J by 0 bases, with 3 bases left in between. The CDR3 consists of 14 residues. The CDR3 sequence is CASSYSSSNQPQHF. The CDR3 nucleotides read TGTGCCAGCAGTTACTCGAGTAGCAATCAGCCCCAGCATTTT.

Details on this clone: A junction boundary mismatches the germline segment, possibly from a read error. Additional DNA sequences in this sample encode the identical CDR3. The rearrangement uses TRBV29-1 and TRBJ2-6; 7 bases match TRBD1. This CDR3 comprises 15 residues. Germline CDR1 is SQVTM and CDR2 is ANQGSEA. CDR3 region: CSVLTGLSGANVLTF. CDR3 nucleotide sequence: TGCAGCGTGTTGACAGGGCTCTCTGGGGCCAATGTCCTGACTTTC.

This chain uses TRBV28 with TRBJ2-5; no clear D. V gave up 3 bases and J gave up 0 bases, with 11 bases separating them. This CDR3 comprises 15 residues. Germline assignment: CDR1 MDHEN and CDR2 SYDVKM. The CDR3 nucleotides read TGTGCCAGCAGTTTCCCTGGGCCTCACCAAGAGACCCAGTACTTC. As protein: CASSFPGPHQETQYF.

The chain carries TRBV7-7 and TRBJ2-2, with D hard to call. The CDR3 has 13 residues. Trimming removed 1 base at V and 4 bases at J, with 4 bases between. The germline CDR1 and CDR2 sequences are SSHAT and FNYEAQ (reference sequence). In DNA, the CDR3 is TGTGCCAGCAGCTTAGACTTCACCGGGGAGCTGTTTTTT. Translation: CASSLDFTGELFF.

The CDR3 protein is CSVDDRGCCGDYGYTF. Here the CDR3 DNA reads TGCAGCGTTGATGACAGGGGCTGTTGTGGGGACTATGGCTACACCTTC. The chain is built from TRBV29-1 and TRBJ1-2; TRBD1 matches at 8 bases. The CDR3 has 16 amino acids. Trimming at V came to 3 bases and at J to 3 bases, leaving 12 bases not matched to a gene. Germline values: CDR1 SQVTM, CDR2 ANQGSEA.

CDR3 in amino acids: CASSPTTQSSYEQYF. Here the CDR3 DNA reads TGCGCCAGCAGCCCGACGACACAAAGCTCCTACGAGCAGTACTTC. This chain joins TRBV4-1 and TRBJ2-7; D unresolved. The germline V gene encodes CDR1 MGHRA and CDR2 YSYEKL. CDR3 length: 15 amino acids. The ends were cut back, 4 bases at V and 0 bases at J, with 13 bases in the middle.

To note about this clone: Other DNA sequences within the sample encode an identical CDR3. The genes are TRBV2 and TRBJ2-2; 11 bases match TRBD1. The CDR3 is 15 amino acids. Germline loops: CDR1 SNHLY, CDR2 FYNNEI. The trim removed 9 bases at V and 6 bases at J, leaving 9 bases unmatched. In DNA form, the CDR3 reads TGTGCCAGTAAAAGGGGACAGGGGGGATCCGGGGAGCTGTTTTTT. Protein sequence: CASKRGQGGSGELFF.

The J gene is TRBJ2-5, the V gene TRBV28, with 7 bases matching TRBD2. The CDR3 is made up of 15 amino acids. V gave up 4 bases and J gave up 1 base; unmatched junction bases: 6. CDR1 MDHEN and CDR2 SYDVKM come from the germline V gene. The CDR3 nucleotides are TGTGCCAGCAGTTCCCCGACTAGCTTCCAAGAGACCCAGTACTTC. As protein: CASSSPTSFQETQYF.

The chain employs TRBV6-5 and TRBJ2-1; 9 nucleotides match TRBD2. The CDR3 spans 15 residues. CDR1 and CDR2 from the germline V gene are MNHEY and SVGAGI. The V gene end was trimmed by 6 bases and the J gene end by 4 bases; junction bases not matched to a gene: 7. CDR3 nucleotides: TGTGCCAGCAGCCCTAGCGGGACACCATACAATGAGCAGTTCTTC. Protein sequence: CASSPSGTPYNEQFF.

This sequence joins TRBV15 and TRBJ2-5; D not certain. Germline lookup yields CDR1 LNHNV and CDR2 YYDKDF (reference sequence). The CDR3 is made up of 13 amino acids. The V end was cut by 0 bases, the J end by 4 bases, with 6 bases between. The CDR3 protein is CATSRDNGETQYF. CDR3 sequence (DNA): TGTGCCACCAGCAGAGATAACGGAGAGACCCAGTACTTC.

V and J are TRBV29-1 and TRBJ2-3; 7 positions match TRBD2. The CDR3 has 13 amino acids. V trimming: 2 bases; J trimming: 4 bases; junction bases outside the gene matches: 3. Germline assignment: CDR1 SQVTM and CDR2 ANQGSEA. The CDR3 region is CSVESGRADTQYF. The CDR3 nucleotides read TGCAGCGTTGAATCTGGGAGGGCAGATACGCAGTATTTT.

V usage is TRBV5-1 and J usage is TRBJ1-4; 9 bases match TRBD1. There are 17 residues in the CDR3. The V gene's germline CDR1 is SGHRS and CDR2 YFSETQ. V trimming: 0 bases; J trimming: 5 bases; junction bases outside the gene matches: 8. CDR3 region: CASSLVPGQGGNEKLFF. CDR3 DNA: TGCGCCAGCAGCTTGGTCCCGGGACAGGGAGGGAATGAAAAACTGTTTTTT.